This entry concerns a single T cell receptor (beta chain). Its antigen has not been determined. This sequence may be a read error, since a much larger clone differs from it by one base. The entry originates in a study of breast tumors, draining lymph nodes, adjacent tissues (dated by TCRdb to about 2016). Regarding the study in general: Breast cancer patients provided tumor, adjacent nontumor tissue and axillary lymph nodes, and the study compared the TCR beta repertoires across these three sources. The study aimed to assess the relationships and possible T-cell exchange between tumor, surrounding tissue and draining lymph node repertoires in human breast cancer.

Data came from an Illumina HiSeq 2000. Multiplex PCR amplification was used to generate the TCR beta chain libraries. High-throughput sequencing was used to analyze the amplified TCR beta chain products. TCRdb reprocessed the public reads (quality trimming at Q25 with fastp, clone calling with MiXCR) and kept in-frame beta chains. Under each unique CDR3 protein, matching rows form one entry showing the most common genes and DNA. The sample table shows 200,000 or so distinct CDR3 sequences, and over 25% are seen once. The ten largest account for approximately 4.3% of the sample. Per the germline V gene, LGHNA is the CDR1 and YSLEER is the CDR2. Its CDR3 holds 15 amino acids, cysteine through phenylalanine. Only the CDR3 DNA is retained, 45 bases long and in frame from the first base. General study outcomes and caveats: The data were considered consistent with the idea that most tumor T cells come from the lymph node and then expand in tumor tissue. T-cell repertoire diversity in tumors was found to be lower than in lymph nodes but higher than in nontumor tissue, and preferential V and J gene usage was observed. The study presented the conclusion that tumor T cells originate in lymph nodes as consistent with a hypothesis, not as something directly demonstrated. Tumor and nontumor tissue repertoires were significantly more similar in luminal-like than in basal-like breast cancer.

Lymph node samples came from the axillary draining lymph nodes of breast cancer patients. Here the chain combines TRBV4-3 and TRBJ2-2, with a tentative D call of TRBD1 or TRBD2, each matching 5 bases. This clonotype was obtained from a female donor with breast cancer. Some clones in this sample may be carry-over from other donors' samples. The material sequenced was axillary lymph node tissue. The base sequence is TGCGTCAGCAAAGGGTCGAGGGGTAACACCGGGGAGCTGTTTTTT. It codes for CVSKGSRGNTGELFF.